One and the same sample provided the 29 T cell receptor beta chains below, sequenced in a study of cytomegalovirus exposure and HLA in healthy donors. PCR amplification relied on 60 Vbeta primers (plus 13 Jbeta primers). Generated by immunoSEQ multiplex PCR, the TCRdb table keeps only in-frame clones and is missing some. The table records around 150,000 clones, around 75% of them present only once. The specimen was PBMCs. These receptors originate from a woman in her forties in good health and CMV-seropositive.

The rearrangement uses TRBV6-1 and TRBJ2-1; TRBD2 aligns across 11 bases. CDR1 is MNHNS and CDR2 is SASEGT in the germline V gene. V gave up 4 bases and J gave up 10 bases; unmatched junction bases: 9. This CDR3 comprises 15 residues. The CDR3 sequence: CASSALAGEFMEQFF. As DNA, the CDR3 is TGTGCCAGCAGTGCACTAGCGGGAGAATTTATGGAGCAGTTCTTC.

This clone is a singleton in its sample. The V gene is TRBV28, the J gene TRBJ2-1, with 7 bases fitting TRBD1. With V trimmed by 6 bases and J by 9 bases, 11 bases remained unmatched. CDR3 length equals 14 residues. The germline CDR1 and CDR2 sequences are MDHEN and SYDVKM. CDR3 coding DNA: TGTGCCAGCAGGTTTGCAGGGGGAACGGGTGAGCAGTTCTTC. Encoded protein: CASRFAGGTGEQFF.

The chain links TRBV6-4 to TRBJ1-2, with D perhaps TRBD1 (5 bases). The CDR3 is 15 amino acids. The germline gives CDR1 MRHNA, CDR2 SNTAGT. Trimming stripped 0 bases from V and 2 bases from J, with 10 bases between. The CDR3 sequence: CASSDSAQGNYGYTF. In DNA, the CDR3 is TGTGCCAGCAGTGACTCGGCCCAGGGCAACTATGGCTACACCTTC.

The rearrangement links TRBV5-1 to TRBJ1-2, with D unresolved. Germline V lookup: CDR1 SGHRS, CDR2 YFSETQ. V was cut by 0 bases and J by 0 bases, with 6 bases left in between. This CDR3 has 14 residues. The CDR3 region has the DNA TGCGCCAGCAGCTTGGCGTTAACTAACTATGGCTACACCTTC. Amino acids: CASSLALTNYGYTF. Using reference TRBV5-1 and TRBJ1-2 for the parts outside the CDR3, the full variable domain is KAGVTQTPRYLIKTRGQQVTLSCSPISGHRSVSWYQQTPGQGLQFLFEYFSETQRNKGNFPGRFSGRQFSNSRSEMNVSTLELGDSALYLCASSLALTNYGYTFGSGTRLTVV.

This clone was found once. V usage is TRBV10-1 and J usage is TRBJ2-3; TRBD1 matches 8 bases. Losses at the gene ends were 8 bases for V and 3 bases for J; bases not matched to a gene: 4. The CDR3 runs 13 residues. Germline assignment: CDR1 WNHNN and CDR2 SYGVQD (reference sequence). The CDR3 region has the DNA TGCGCCAGCGCTCAGGGGGCAACAGATACGCAGTATTTT. Amino acids: CASAQGATDTQYF.

This chain uses TRBV29-1 with TRBJ1-2; 10 bases map to TRBD1. CDR1 SQVTM and CDR2 ANQGSEA come from the germline V gene. There are 15 residues in the CDR3. The V segment lost 6 bases and the J segment 4 bases; nucleotides outside the gene matches: 11. The CDR3 protein is CSVGTGTGVFYGYTF. For the CDR3, the DNA is TGCAGCGTCGGCACCGGGACAGGGGTTTTCTATGGCTACACCTTC.

This clone was detected only once. V is TRBV7-6 and J is TRBJ1-2; D is ambiguous. The length of the CDR3 is 15 residues. V lost 7 bases, J lost 5 bases, and 20 bases lay in between. The germline CDR1 and CDR2 sequences are SGHVS and FNYEAQ. The CDR3 DNA follows: TGTGCCAGCAAACCTACTCCCAGGCCCCATTATGGCTACACCTTC. Protein sequence: CASKPTPRPHYGYTF.

This clone was counted once. The chain joins TRBV11-2 to TRBJ2-1; 7 bases map to TRBD2. This CDR3 is built from 16 residues. Germline V gene sequence: CDR1 SGHAT, CDR2 FQNNGV. The ends lost 4 bases at V and 2 bases at J; junction bases unmatched: 8. The CDR3 region has the DNA TGTGCCAGCAGCTCCCCGAAAACTAGCGCCTACAATGAGCAGTTCTTC. Amino acid sequence: CASSSPKTSAYNEQFF.

The chain carries TRBV7-8 and TRBJ2-6, with TRBD1 identical over 7 bases. Germline assignment: CDR1 SGHVS and CDR2 FQNEAQ. CDR3 length: 14 residues. J lost 4 bases, V lost 7 bases, and 4 bases had no gene match. The CDR3 nucleotides read TGTGCCAGCACGACAGGGCGAGGGGCCAACGTCCTGACTTTC. Protein: CASTTGRGANVLTF.

The V gene is TRBV6-5, the J gene TRBJ2-3; D is unclear. V was pared by 5 bases and J by 2 bases, with 11 bases between. CDR3 size: 14 residues. Germline V gene data show CDR1 as MNHEY and CDR2 as SVGAGI. CDR3 nucleotide sequence: TGTGCCAGCAGTCCGCAGATCCACACAGATACGCAGTATTTT. Translated: CASSPQIHTDTQYF.

V is TRBV11-3 and J is TRBJ2-6; 10 bases fit TRBD1. Trimming at V came to 5 bases and at J to 2 bases, leaving 6 bases not matched to a gene. The CDR3 runs 17 residues. Looked up from germline, CDR1 is SGHNT and CDR2 is YENEEA. Here the CDR3 reads CASSSGDRGPGANVLTF. DNA for the CDR3: TGTGCCAGCAGCAGCGGTGACAGGGGGCCTGGGGCCAACGTCCTGACTTTC.

The CDR3 nucleotides are TGCAGCGTTGAAAAGTCTACTAGCGGTTACGAGCAGTACTTC. This translates into CSVEKSTSGYEQYF. V gene TRBV29-1 combines with J gene TRBJ2-7; 8 nucleotides agree with TRBD2. Germline V gene sequence: CDR1 SQVTM, CDR2 ANQGSEA. The V and J ends lost 2 bases and 4 bases, in that order; junction bases with no gene match: 7. The CDR3 totals 14 residues.

The chain joins TRBV5-1 to TRBJ2-3; 7 bases match TRBD2. V was pared by 5 bases and J by 2 bases, with 11 bases of the junction left unmatched. The CDR3 spans 16 residues. Germline CDR1 and CDR2: SGHRS and YFSETQ. DNA of the CDR3: TGCGCCAGCAGGAGAACTAGCGAGACTTTCACAGATACGCAGTATTTT. Translating gives CASRRTSETFTDTQYF.

This CDR3 reads CAISGAGGRSYEQYF. CDR3 bases: TGTGCCATCAGTGGGGCGGGAGGCCGCTCCTACGAGCAGTACTTC. The J gene is TRBJ2-7, the V gene TRBV10-3, with 8 nucleotides matching TRBD2. Losses at the gene ends were 4 bases for V and 0 bases for J; bases not matched to a gene: 5. Per germline, CDR1 ENHRY and CDR2 SYGVKD. The CDR3 length is 15 residues.

This clone was detected once. The rearrangement uses TRBV2 and TRBJ2-1; 12 bases are shared with TRBD2. Per the germline V gene, CDR1 is SNHLY and CDR2 is FYNNEI. V shed 7 bases and J 8 bases; nucleotides not matched to a gene: 9. The CDR3 is made up of 15 amino acids. In DNA, the CDR3 is TGTGCCAGCAAGACTAGCGGGAGTAAAATCGATGAGCAGTTCTTC. Translated: CASKTSGSKIDEQFF.

This chain links TRBV2 with TRBJ1-5; D remains ambiguous. With 2 bases removed from V and 6 bases from J, the gap between germline ends came to 8 bases. The length of the CDR3 is 13 residues. CDR1 is SNHLY and CDR2 is FYNNEI in the germline V gene. For the CDR3, the DNA is TGTGCCAGCAGTGAACGCGGGTTTCAGCCCCAGCATTTT. Translation: CASSERGFQPQHF.

CDR3 in amino acids: CASSLEQGPYEQYF. In DNA, the CDR3 is TGTGCCAGCAGCTTAGAACAGGGACCCTACGAGCAGTACTTC. The rearrangement links TRBV7-8 to TRBJ2-5; TRBD1 is a possible D gene (6 bases). The assigned J gene may be wrong: the sequence end matches TRBJ2-7 better. The CDR3 has 14 residues. Per the germline V gene, CDR1 is SGHVS and CDR2 is FQNEAQ.

The chain carries TRBV5-1 and TRBJ2-7, with unresolved D. The CDR3 loop spans 14 amino acids. Germline V gives CDR1 SGHRS, CDR2 YFSETQ. V was trimmed by 5 bases and J by 7 bases, leaving 19 bases between them. The CDR3 sequence: CASSRSVTSWEQYF. The CDR3 region has the DNA TGCGCCAGCAGTCGGAGCGTAACCTCGTGGGAGCAGTACTTC.

The chain is built from TRBV28 and TRBJ2-1, with TRBD2 matching over 8 bases. V trimming: 0 bases; J trimming: 9 bases; junction bases outside the gene matches: 4. CDR1 MDHEN and CDR2 SYDVKM come from the germline V gene. This CDR3 contains 14 residues. The CDR3 DNA reads TGTGCCAGCAGTTTATGGCGGGAGGCAAGTGAGCAGTTCTTC. Protein product: CASSLWREASEQFF.

To note about this clone: Germline is not matched at one junction end, which may reflect a read error. The DNA of the CDR3 is TGTGCCATCAGTGATCAGGGGAACGCTGAAGCTTTCTTT. Its translation: CAISDQGNAEAFF. The rearrangement uses TRBV10-3 and TRBJ1-1; the D gene is possibly TRBD1 (6 bases). CDR1 ENHRY and CDR2 SYGVKD come from the germline V gene. The CDR3 is 13 residues long.

The V and J genes are TRBV6-6 and TRBJ2-7, with a tentative D call TRBD1 (6 bases). Per germline, CDR1 MNHNY and CDR2 SVGAGI (reference sequence). The CDR3 runs 14 residues. Deletions cut 7 bases from V and 2 bases from J, with 15 bases between. The CDR3 sequence is CASKTTGTTYEQYF. CDR3 DNA sequence: TGTGCCAGCAAAACTACCGGGACAACCTACGAGCAGTACTTC.

The rearrangement joins TRBV29-1 to TRBJ2-1; TRBD2 aligns across 7 bases. Germline CDR1 and CDR2: SQVTM and ANQGSEA. The CDR3 runs to 12 residues. Unmatched junction bases numbered 8, after V lost 7 bases and J lost 8 bases. The CDR3 region has the DNA TGCAGCGGCCGACTAGCCGCTGATGAGCAGTTCTTC. Translated, it gives CSGRLAADEQFF.

The V call is TRBV21-1, the J call TRBJ2-3; the tabulated D call, TRBD2, remains unverified against the DNA. TRBV21-1 is a listed pseudogene. This CDR3 is 17 amino acids long. The CDR3 reads CASSAAGLWESTDTQYF. CDR3 nucleotides: TGTGCCAGCAGCGCCGCCGGGCTCTGGGAGAGCACAGATACGCAGTATTTT.

The chain recombines TRBV19 with TRBJ1-4; weak D call: TRBD1 (6 bases). Germline V gene lookup returns CDR1 LNHDA and CDR2 SQIVND (reference sequence). This CDR3 spans 13 amino acids. Trimming cost V 4 bases and J 8 bases, with 11 bases left between them. CDR3 DNA: TGTGCCAGTAGTACCCGACAGGCAGAAAAACTGTTTTTT. It yields the protein CASSTRQAEKLFF.

Concerning this clone itself: The sample holds other DNA sequences that translate to the same CDR3. The chain recombines TRBV11-3 with TRBJ2-1; 12 bases agree with TRBD2. The CDR3 totals 15 residues. Germline V gene sequence: CDR1 SGHNT, CDR2 YENEEA. The J segment lost 4 bases and the V segment lost 5 bases, leaving 3 bases of the junction unmatched. The CDR3 DNA sequence: TGTGCCAGCAGCCCTGGACTAGCGGGGTACAATGAGCAGTTCTTC. This sequence encodes CASSPGLAGYNEQFF.

This sequence joins TRBV7-2 and TRBJ2-7, with 9 positions matching TRBD2. The CDR3 is 14 amino acids. Germline CDR1 and CDR2: SGHTA and FQGNSA. V trimming: 6 bases; J trimming: 6 bases; junction bases outside the gene matches: 9. CDR3 DNA: TGTGCCAGCAGGCGACTAGCGGCCTCGGGCGAGCAGTACTTC. Its translation is CASRRLAASGEQYF.

This chain joins TRBV28 and TRBJ1-2, with 8 nucleotides matching TRBD1. The V and J ends lost 2 bases and 5 bases, in that order; junction bases with no gene match: 10. The CDR3 sequence is 16 residues long. Germline values: CDR1 MDHEN, CDR2 SYDVKM. The CDR3 loop reads CASSLTGTGGLYGYTF. The CDR3 region has the DNA TGTGCCAGCAGTTTAACAGGTACAGGGGGTCTGTATGGCTACACCTTC.

This chain uses TRBV5-5 with TRBJ2-5; perhaps TRBD1 as D (5 bases). The germline gives CDR1 SGHKS, CDR2 YYEKEE (reference sequence). The CDR3 covers 16 residues. Trimming took 3 bases from V and 5 from J, leaving 20 bases between them. CDR3 sequence (DNA): TGTGCCAGCAGCTCCCGCCCGGGCCAGGGCCGCGAGACCCAGTACTTC. It codes for CASSSRPGQGRETQYF.

The V and J genes are TRBV2 and TRBJ1-4; TRBD1 agrees at 8 bases. This CDR3 contains 14 residues. Germline trimming cut 6 bases from V and 5 bases from J; bases unmatched to any gene: 5. Germline V gene data show CDR1 as SNHLY and CDR2 as FYNNEI. Here the CDR3 reads CASRSRQGNEKLFF. CDR3 sequence (DNA): TGTGCCAGCAGATCGAGACAGGGGAATGAAAAACTGTTTTTT. The full variable domain, with the rest looked up from reference TRBV2 and TRBJ1-4, is EPEVTQTPSHQVTQMGQEVILRCVPISNHLYFYWYRQILGQKVEFLVSFYNNEISEKSEIFDDQFSVERPDGSNFTLKIRSTKLEDSAMYFCASRSRQGNEKLFFGSGTQLSVL.